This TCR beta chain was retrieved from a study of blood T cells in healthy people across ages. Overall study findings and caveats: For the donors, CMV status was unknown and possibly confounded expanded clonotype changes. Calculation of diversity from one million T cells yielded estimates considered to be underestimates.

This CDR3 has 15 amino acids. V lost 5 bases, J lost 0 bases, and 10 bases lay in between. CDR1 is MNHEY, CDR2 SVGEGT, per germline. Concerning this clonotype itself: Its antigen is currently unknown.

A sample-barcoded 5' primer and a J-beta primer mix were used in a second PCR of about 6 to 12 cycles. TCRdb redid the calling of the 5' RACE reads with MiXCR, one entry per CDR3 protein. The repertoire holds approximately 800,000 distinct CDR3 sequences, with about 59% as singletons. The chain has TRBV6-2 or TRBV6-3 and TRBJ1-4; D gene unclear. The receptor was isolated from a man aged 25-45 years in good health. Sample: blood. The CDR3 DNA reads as TGTGCCAGCAGTCCCTCCGGGGCAACTAATGAAAAACTGTTTTTT. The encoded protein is CASSPSGATNEKLFF.